The 29 T cell receptor beta chains in this list originate from one sample, sequenced in a study of blood T cells in healthy people across ages. The second PCR ran about 6 to 12 cycles with a sample-barcoded 5' primer and J-beta primers. TCRdb re-analysed the 5' RACE reads in MiXCR, keeping a single row per CDR3 protein. This table has some 1.5 million distinct CDR3 sequences, about 30% appearing once. What was sequenced was blood. These receptors were taken from a woman younger than 45 in good health.

This clonotype was recorded many times. This may stem from a read error, because a much larger clone lies one nucleotide away. The V and J genes are TRBV5-1 and TRBJ2-5; 9 nucleotides align to TRBD2. This CDR3 has 15 residues. Germline-derived CDR1 and CDR2 are SGHRS and YFSETQ. J lost 6 bases, V lost 3 bases, and 9 bases had no gene match. This CDR3 reads CASSYIAGVGKTQYF. CDR3 DNA: TGCGCCAGCAGCTACATAGCGGGAGTTGGTAAGACCCAGTACTTC. The full variable domain, in which reference TRBV5-1 and TRBJ2-5 provide the parts outside the CDR3, is KAGVTQTPRYLIKTRGQQVTLSCSPISGHRSVSWYQQTPGQGLQFLFEYFSETQRNKGNFPGRFSGRQFSNSRSEMNVSTLELGDSALYLCASSYIAGVGKTQYFGPGTRLLVL.

The V call is TRBV11-2, the J call TRBJ2-5; the D is unclear. The CDR3 runs to 16 residues. CDR1 SGHAT and CDR2 FQNNGV come from the germline V gene. The ends were cut back, 0 bases at V and 2 bases at J, with 13 bases in the middle. CDR3 residues: CASSLDLSRTQETQYF. Here the CDR3 DNA reads TGTGCCAGCAGCTTAGATCTGAGCCGGACGCAAGAGACCCAGTACTTC. The whole variable domain, remainder taken from reference TRBV11-2 and TRBJ2-5, is EAGVAQSPRYKIIEKRQSVAFWCNPISGHATLYWYQQILGQGPKLLIQFQNNGVVDDSQLPKDRFSAERLKGVDSTLKIQPAKLEDSAVYLCASSLDLSRTQETQYFGPGTRLLVL.

This clonotype was counted a few times. This chain links TRBV7-2 with TRBJ2-1; TRBD2 matches at 8 bases. After removal of 4 bases from V and 2 bases from J, the junction contained 4 bases not matched to a gene. CDR3 length equals 15 residues. Germline V lookup: CDR1 SGHTA, CDR2 FQGNSA. In DNA, the CDR3 is TGTGCCAGCAGCTGGGGACTAGGAACCTACAATGAGCAGTTCTTC. Its translation is CASSWGLGTYNEQFF.

V is TRBV2 and J is TRBJ2-3; 8 bases are a match to TRBD1. CDR3 length: 16 amino acids. Germline V gene lookup returns CDR1 SNHLY and CDR2 FYNNEI. V was pared by 6 bases and J by 4 bases, with 12 bases of the junction left unmatched. The CDR3 DNA reads as TGTGCCAGCAGGCCGGACAGGGTTTCAATATCAGATACGCAGTATTTT. Translating gives CASRPDRVSISDTQYF.

In the case of this clonotype: A read error may produce the germline difference seen at one junction end. Written as DNA, the CDR3 is TGTGCCAGCAGTTTCCTCTCCGCGGAGACCCGGTACTTC. Translation: CASSFLSAETRYF. The chain has TRBV6-2 or TRBV6-3 and TRBJ2-5; D unresolved. The CDR3 has 13 residues. The germline CDR1 and CDR2 sequences are MNHEY and SVGEGT.

There are many counts of this clonotype. The V and J genes are TRBV10-2 and TRBJ2-1; TRBD2 agrees at 14 bases. The CDR3 runs to 13 residues. V lost 8 bases and J lost 10; bases outside the gene matches: 4. The V gene's germline CDR1 is WSHSY and CDR2 SAAADI. This CDR3 reads CASRGLAGGEQFF. The CDR3 DNA reads TGCGCCAGCCGCGGACTAGCGGGAGGCGAGCAGTTCTTC.

This clonotype was counted at least ten times. This chain connects TRBV18 to TRBJ2-7; tentatively, D is TRBD2 (5 bases). The V gene lost 0 bases and the J gene lost 5 bases, with 8 bases spanning the gap. CDR3 length equals 13 residues. CDR1 is KGHSH, CDR2 LQKENI, per germline. The CDR3 nucleotides read TGTGCCAGCTCACCACCGTCCGGGAACGAGCAGTACTTC. It codes for CASSPPSGNEQYF. Complete variable domain (other parts from reference TRBV18 and TRBJ2-7): NAGVMQNPRHLVRRRGQEARLRCSPMKGHSHVYWYRQLPEEGLKFMVYLQKENIIDESGMPKERFSAEFPKEGPSILRIQQVVRGDSAAYFCASSPPSGNEQYFGPGTRLTVT.

This chain links TRBV12-3 or TRBV12-4 with TRBJ2-3; 15 nucleotides agree with TRBD2. The length of the CDR3 is 20 residues. V lost 6 bases to trimming and J lost 6 bases; unmatched junction nucleotides: 19. The CDR3 DNA reads TGTGCCAGCAGCACATCGGGTTCGGGGACTAGCGGGGGGCCCGGGGATACGCAGTATTTT. Translating it yields CASSTSGSGTSGGPGDTQYF.

The rearrangement uses TRBV4-3 and TRBJ2-1; D unclear. This CDR3 is built from 14 residues. In germline, CDR1 is LGHNA, CDR2 YSLEER. The germline V and J ends were trimmed by 0 bases and 5 bases, with 8 bases remaining between them. The CDR3 here is CASSQDALNNEQFF. The DNA for the CDR3 is TGCGCCAGCAGCCAAGACGCCCTCAACAATGAGCAGTTCTTC.

This chain links TRBV7-3 with TRBJ2-1, with a possible D match to TRBD1 (6 bases). The CDR3 is made up of 18 amino acids. Germline V CDR1 and CDR2: SGHTA, FQGTGA. V dropped 0 bases and J dropped 0 bases, with 15 bases sitting between them. This CDR3 reads CASSLTGGPQASYNEQFF. DNA of the CDR3: TGTGCCAGCAGCTTAACTGGGGGCCCCCAGGCCTCCTACAATGAGCAGTTCTTC.

V and J are TRBV9 and TRBJ2-3; D not resolved. Germline CDR1 SGDLS, CDR2 YYNGEE. V gave up 3 bases and J gave up 1 base, with 15 bases separating them. The CDR3 sequence is 16 residues long. The CDR3: CASSGGSRLGTDTQYF. In nucleotides, the CDR3 is TGTGCCAGCAGCGGGGGAAGCCGGCTGGGCACAGATACGCAGTATTTT.

The chain combines TRBV20-1 with TRBJ2-7, with D tentatively TRBD2 (6 bases). CDR1 DFQATT and CDR2 SNEGSKA come from the germline V gene (reference sequence). Trimming pared 1 base from V and 9 bases from J, leaving 19 bases between. The CDR3 runs to 14 residues. CDR3 in DNA: TGCAGTGCTAGAGTGGCAGTCTCTTCGGGGGTGCAGTACTTC. It is translated as CSARVAVSSGVQYF.

This clonotype was seen repeatedly, ten times or more. The chain is built from TRBV5-1 and TRBJ2-1; D is possibly TRBD2 (6 bases). Per germline, CDR1 SGHRS and CDR2 YFSETQ. CDR3 length equals 16 residues. Trimming removed 4 bases from V and 4 bases from J, with 18 bases in between. The CDR3 DNA reads as TGCGCCAGCAGCGGGAGAGGTAGTCGGGGGTACAATGAGCAGTTCTTC. This codes for CASSGRGSRGYNEQFF.

In DNA, the CDR3 is TGCAGCGTTGAAGGCCGAGGGAGTGACCCCTACGAGCAGTACTTC. Translation: CSVEGRGSDPYEQYF. The chain combines TRBV29-1 with TRBJ2-7; possibly TRBD2 for D (5 bases). CDR3 size: 15 residues. Germline CDR1 SQVTM, CDR2 ANQGSEA. The V gene lost 1 base and the J gene lost 2 bases, with 15 bases spanning the gap.

This clonotype was seen ten or more times. For the CDR3, the DNA is TGTGCCAGCAGAGACGAGAAAACGGCTGAAGCTTTCTTT. It yields the protein CASRDEKTAEAFF. The chain couples TRBV5-5 to TRBJ1-1; D gene ambiguous. V was shortened by 5 bases and J by 6 bases, with 14 bases between the two germline ends. The CDR3 is made up of 13 amino acids. The germline CDR1 and CDR2 sequences are SGHKS and YYEKEE (reference sequence).

The chain has TRBV20-1 and TRBJ1-3, with D perhaps matching TRBD1 (6 bases). The CDR3 is made up of 16 amino acids. Trimming removed 0 bases at V and 1 base at J, with 13 bases between. The germline V gene encodes CDR1 DFQATT and CDR2 SNEGSKA (reference sequence). DNA for the CDR3: TGCAGTGCTAGAGATCGGGGGGGCGCATCTGGAAACACCATATATTTT. Translating it yields CSARDRGGASGNTIYF.

This clonotype has a count of ten or more. The V and J genes are TRBV28 and TRBJ2-7; D ambiguous. Germline CDR1 reads MDHEN; CDR2 reads SYDVKM. Trimming took 2 bases from V and 2 from J, leaving 7 bases between them. The CDR3 covers 13 residues. In DNA form, the CDR3 reads TGTGCCAGCAGTTTAACGTACACCTACGAGCAGTACTTC. Translation: CASSLTYTYEQYF. The whole variable domain, remainder taken from reference TRBV28 and TRBJ2-7, is DVKVTQSSRYLVKRTGEKVFLECVQDMDHENMFWYRQDPGLGLRLIYFSYDVKMKEKGDIPEGYSVSREKKERFSLILESASTNQTSMYLCASSLTYTYEQYFGPGTRLTVT.

This clonotype appeared many times. The V gene is TRBV20-1, the J gene TRBJ2-5, with 8 bases fitting TRBD2. CDR1 and CDR2 (germline): DFQATT, SNEGSKA (reference sequence). J was trimmed by 5 bases and V by 4 bases; bases with no gene match: 3. The CDR3 spans 12 residues. The CDR3 loop reads CSATGTSETQYF. The CDR3 DNA is TGCAGTGCTACCGGGACTAGTGAGACCCAGTACTTC.

This clonotype was recorded a few times. The chain couples TRBV6-6 to TRBJ1-2, with 9 bases fitting TRBD1. CDR1 and CDR2 (germline): MNHNY, SVGAGI (reference sequence). J gave up 6 bases and V 4 bases, and 12 bases lay outside the gene matches. The CDR3 length is 16 residues. The CDR3 DNA is TGTGCCAGCAGTTCCACATCCCCGGGACAGGGTAATGGCTACACCTTC. Amino acid sequence: CASSSTSPGQGNGYTF.

This clonotype came up once. The chain is built from TRBV4-1 and TRBJ2-3; 8 bases fit TRBD2. Germline CDR1 MGHRA, CDR2 YSYEKL. The V and J ends lost 0 bases and 2 bases, in that order; junction bases with no gene match: 7. The CDR3 runs to 17 residues. CDR3 DNA sequence: TGCGCCAGCAGCCAAGATCTTACGCGGGGGGCCACAGATACGCAGTATTTT. This translates into CASSQDLTRGATDTQYF.

The chain uses TRBV24-1 and TRBJ2-5; D unresolved. V gave up 4 bases and J gave up 1 base, with 6 bases separating them. This CDR3 has 13 residues. Germline V CDR1 and CDR2: KGHDR, SFDVKD. CDR3 sequence reads: CATSDSTQETQYF. The CDR3 DNA reads TGTGCCACCAGTGACTCGACCCAAGAGACCCAGTACTTC.

This clonotype was detected once. Being one base from a much bigger clone, this may be a read error. This rearrangement joins TRBV20-1 to TRBJ2-4; no definite D call. Matching the DNA end better, TRBJ2-7 makes the J call doubtful. Germline V gives CDR1 DFQATT, CDR2 SNEGSKA (reference sequence). CDR3 length equals 14 residues. The CDR3 sequence: CSARDYRGDYEQYF. The CDR3 bases are TGCAGTGCTAGAGATTACAGAGGAGATTACGAGCAGTACTTC.

CDR3 sequence (DNA): TGCGCCAGCAGCTTGTGGGACTCAGGGGGTAATGAGCAGTACTTC. This encodes CASSLWDSGGNEQYF. The V call is TRBV5-1, the J call TRBJ2-7; a possible D gene is TRBD1 (7 bases). The CDR3 sequence is 15 residues long. Per the germline V gene, CDR1 is SGHRS and CDR2 is YFSETQ. With 1 base removed from V and 7 bases from J, the gap between germline ends came to 18 bases.

With respect to this clonotype: With a much larger clone just one base away, this may be a read error. This chain joins TRBV24-1 and TRBJ2-7, with TRBD2 matching 14 bases. The CDR3 consists of 18 residues. Looked up from germline, CDR1 is KGHDR and CDR2 is SFDVKD. The CDR3 nucleotides read TGTGCCGCCAGTGATACCGGGACTAGCGGGGGTAACTCCTACGAGCAGTACTTC. Amino acids: CAASDTGTSGGNSYEQYF.

This chain uses TRBV30 with TRBJ2-5; D possibly matches TRBD1 or TRBD2 (6 bases each). Germline values: CDR1 GTSNPN, CDR2 SVGIG (reference sequence). This CDR3 region has 14 residues. With 0 bases removed from V and 3 bases from J, the gap between germline ends came to 11 bases. CDR3 protein: CAWSVGGSEETQYF. The CDR3 nucleotides are TGTGCCTGGAGTGTAGGGGGGTCTGAAGAGACCCAGTACTTC.

The V gene is TRBV7-9, the J gene TRBJ2-5; 7 bases agree with TRBD1. V shed 0 bases, J shed 4 bases, and the junction held 8 bases outside the gene matches. Germline values: CDR1 SEHNR, CDR2 FQNEAQ (reference sequence). The CDR3 contains 16 residues. CDR3 in amino acids: CASSLAGGYIAETQYF. The CDR3 bases are TGTGCCAGCAGCTTAGCAGGGGGCTATATTGCAGAGACCCAGTACTTC.

The chain links TRBV6-1 to TRBJ1-1, with a weak D call TRBD1 (6 bases). Germline V gene lookup returns CDR1 MNHNS and CDR2 SASEGT. The CDR3 is 15 amino acids. The V end lost 3 bases, the J end lost 1 base, and 12 bases lay between the germline ends. CDR3 region: CASSDRGGRNTEAFF. The CDR3 DNA follows: TGTGCCAGCAGTGACCGTGGGGGCAGGAACACTGAAGCTTTCTTT.

This clonotype was found a few times. The chain is built from TRBV28 and TRBJ1-4; 9 bases map to TRBD1. The length of the CDR3 is 15 residues. Germline assignment: CDR1 MDHEN and CDR2 SYDVKM. V shed 6 bases, J shed 5 bases, and the junction held 7 bases outside the gene matches. The CDR3 loop is CASRFSGTGNEKLFF. CDR3 coding DNA: TGTGCCAGCAGATTCTCCGGGACAGGGAATGAAAAACTGTTTTTT.

J is TRBJ1-2 and V is TRBV7-2, with D tentatively TRBD1 (6 bases). Between the trimmed V and J ends, which lost 2 bases and 6 bases, there was a span of 16 bases. Germline V gives CDR1 SGHTA, CDR2 FQGNSA. The CDR3 runs 15 residues. CDR3 residues: CASSLTAGGWDGYTF. CDR3 in DNA: TGTGCCAGCAGCTTAACTGCCGGGGGCTGGGATGGCTACACCTTC.